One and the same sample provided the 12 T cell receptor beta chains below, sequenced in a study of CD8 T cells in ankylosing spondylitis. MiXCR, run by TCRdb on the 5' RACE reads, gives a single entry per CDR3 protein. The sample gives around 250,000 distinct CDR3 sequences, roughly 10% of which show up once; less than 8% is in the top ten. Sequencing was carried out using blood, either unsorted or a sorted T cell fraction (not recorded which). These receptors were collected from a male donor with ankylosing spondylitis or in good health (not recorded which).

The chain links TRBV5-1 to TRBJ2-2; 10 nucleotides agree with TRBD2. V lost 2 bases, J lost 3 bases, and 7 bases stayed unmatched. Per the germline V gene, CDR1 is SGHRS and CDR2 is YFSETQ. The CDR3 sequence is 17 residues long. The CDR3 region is CASSFGLAGADTGELFF. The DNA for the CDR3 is TGCGCCAGCAGCTTCGGGCTAGCGGGGGCGGACACCGGGGAGCTGTTTTTT.

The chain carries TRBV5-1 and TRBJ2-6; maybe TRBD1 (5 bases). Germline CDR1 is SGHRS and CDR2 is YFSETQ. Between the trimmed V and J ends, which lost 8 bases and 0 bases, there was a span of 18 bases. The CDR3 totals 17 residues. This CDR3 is CASKLSRDSSGANVLTF. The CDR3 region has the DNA TGCGCCAGTAAACTCTCCAGGGATTCCTCTGGGGCCAACGTCCTGACTTTC.

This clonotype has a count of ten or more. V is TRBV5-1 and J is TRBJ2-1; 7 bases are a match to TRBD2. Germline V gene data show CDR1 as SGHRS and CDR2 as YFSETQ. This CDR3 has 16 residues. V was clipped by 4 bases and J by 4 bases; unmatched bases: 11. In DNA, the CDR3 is TGCGCCAGCAGCGTGGTCCCCGGGGGGTCTTACAATGAGCAGTTCTTC. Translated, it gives CASSVVPGGSYNEQFF.

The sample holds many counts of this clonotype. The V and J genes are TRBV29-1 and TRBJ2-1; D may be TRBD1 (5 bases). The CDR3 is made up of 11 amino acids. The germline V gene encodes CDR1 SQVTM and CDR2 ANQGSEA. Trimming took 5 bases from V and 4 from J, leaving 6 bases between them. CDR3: CSVTGYNEQFF. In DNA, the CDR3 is TGCAGCGTTACAGGATACAATGAGCAGTTCTTC.

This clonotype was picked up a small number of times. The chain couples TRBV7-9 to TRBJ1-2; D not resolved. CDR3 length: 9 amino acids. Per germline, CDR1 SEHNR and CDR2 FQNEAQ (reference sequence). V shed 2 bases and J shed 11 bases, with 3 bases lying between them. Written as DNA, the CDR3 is TGTGCCAGCAGCTTAAATTACACCTTC. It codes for CASSLNYTF.

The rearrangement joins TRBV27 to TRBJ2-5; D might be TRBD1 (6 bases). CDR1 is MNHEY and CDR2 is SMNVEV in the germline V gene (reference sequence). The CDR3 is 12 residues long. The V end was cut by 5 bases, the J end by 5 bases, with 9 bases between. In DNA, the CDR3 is TGTGCCAGCAGTGTGACAGGCGAGACCCAGTACTTC. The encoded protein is CASSVTGETQYF.

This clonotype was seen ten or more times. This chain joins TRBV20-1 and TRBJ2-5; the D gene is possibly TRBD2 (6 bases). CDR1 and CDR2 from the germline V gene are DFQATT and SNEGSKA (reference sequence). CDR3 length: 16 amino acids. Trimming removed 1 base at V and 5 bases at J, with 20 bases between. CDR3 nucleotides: TGCAGTGCTAGAGCCGAGGAGACGGGAGAATCGGAGACCCAGTACTTC. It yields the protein CSARAEETGESETQYF.

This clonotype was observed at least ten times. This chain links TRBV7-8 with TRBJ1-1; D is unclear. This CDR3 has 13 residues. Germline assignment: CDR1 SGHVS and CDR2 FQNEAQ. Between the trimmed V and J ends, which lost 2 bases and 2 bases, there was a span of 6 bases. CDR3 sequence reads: CASSLLRNTEAFF. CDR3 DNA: TGTGCCAGCAGCTTACTCAGAAACACTGAAGCTTTCTTT.

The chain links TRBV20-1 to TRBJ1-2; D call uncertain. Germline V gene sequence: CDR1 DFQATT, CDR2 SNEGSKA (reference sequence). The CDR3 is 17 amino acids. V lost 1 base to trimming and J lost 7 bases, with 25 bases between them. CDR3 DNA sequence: TGCAGTGCTAGAGGTCCCGCTGCTCCTGGAGGGAGAGGTGGCTACACCTTC. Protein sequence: CSARGPAAPGGRGGYTF.

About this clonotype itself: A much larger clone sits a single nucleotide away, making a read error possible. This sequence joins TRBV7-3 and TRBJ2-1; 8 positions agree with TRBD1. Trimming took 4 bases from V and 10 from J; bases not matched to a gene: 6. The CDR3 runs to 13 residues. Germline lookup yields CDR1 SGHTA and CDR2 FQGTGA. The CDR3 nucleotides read TGTGCCAGCAGCTCCAGGGGGCAGGGGGAGCAGTTCTTC. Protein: CASSSRGQGEQFF. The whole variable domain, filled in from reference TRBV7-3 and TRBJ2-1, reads GAGVSQTPSNKVTEKGKYVELRCDPISGHTALYWYRQSLGQGPEFLIYFQGTGAADDSGLPNDRFFAVRPEGSVSTLKIQRTERGDSAVYLCASSSRGQGEQFFGPGTRLTVL.

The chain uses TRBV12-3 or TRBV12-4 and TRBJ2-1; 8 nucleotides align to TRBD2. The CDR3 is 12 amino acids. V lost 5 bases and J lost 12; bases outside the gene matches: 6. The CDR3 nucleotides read TGTGCCAGCAGTCCAGGGACTAGTATGCAGTTCTTC. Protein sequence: CASSPGTSMQFF.

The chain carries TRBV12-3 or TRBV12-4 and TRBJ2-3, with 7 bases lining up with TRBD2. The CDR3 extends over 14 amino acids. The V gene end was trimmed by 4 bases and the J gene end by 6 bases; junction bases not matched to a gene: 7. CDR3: CASSSWTSWDTQYF. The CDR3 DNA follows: TGTGCCAGCAGTTCCTGGACTAGTTGGGATACGCAGTATTTT.